The 29 T cell receptor beta chains given below trace back to one sample, sequenced in a study of CD8 T cells in Susac syndrome. Random hexamers served to reverse transcribe about 0.45 to 1 ug RNA. TCRdb reprocessed the immunoSEQ multiplex PCR reads with MiXCR, giving one entry per CDR3 protein. The data hold some 170,000 distinct CDR3 sequences, with roughly 94% observed a single time. Sequences were obtained from CD4+ T cells from PBMCs. The receptors were sampled from a human donor with multiple sclerosis.

This chain links TRBV29-1 with TRBJ1-5, with a weak D call TRBD1 (6 bases). CDR3 length: 13 amino acids. The germline V gene encodes CDR1 SQVTM and CDR2 ANQGSEA. Trimming removed 2 bases from V and 5 bases from J, with 10 bases in between. The CDR3, as DNA: TGCAGCGTTGAACAGGGGCTGGATCAGCCCCAGCATTTT. This codes for CSVEQGLDQPQHF.

The chain couples TRBV6-5 to TRBJ1-1; no clear D. Germline CDR1 MNHEY, CDR2 SVGAGI. The CDR3 extends over 16 amino acids. Trimming stripped 4 bases from V and 3 bases from J, with 18 bases between. The CDR3, as DNA: TGTGCCAGCAGTTCAACCCAATTGGCGAGGTACACTGAAGCTTTCTTT. This encodes CASSSTQLARYTEAFF.

This chain joins TRBV7-2 and TRBJ1-3; no firm D call. Germline-derived CDR1 and CDR2 are SGHTA and FQGNSA. CDR3 length: 13 residues. Trimming cost V 6 bases and J 0 bases, with 6 bases left between them. DNA of the CDR3: TGTGCCAGCAGGACTTTCTCTGGAAACACCATATATTTT. Protein: CASRTFSGNTIYF.

The chain uses TRBV20-1 and TRBJ1-2; no clear D. Trimming shortened V by 3 bases and J by 2 bases, and 13 bases separated the two germline ends. Germline V gene sequence: CDR1 DFQATT, CDR2 SNEGSKA (reference sequence). The CDR3 runs to 14 residues. The CDR3, as DNA: TGCAGTGCTAGCGGTGGAGGTAGCAACTATGGCTACACCTTC. This translates into CSASGGGSNYGYTF.

This chain joins TRBV30 and TRBJ2-7, with 9 bases that match TRBD1. CDR1 is GTSNPN and CDR2 is SVGIG in the germline V gene (reference sequence). This CDR3 contains 13 residues. J lost 6 bases, V lost 3 bases, and 6 bases had no gene match. The CDR3 DNA sequence: TGTGCCTGGAGGTCCTGGACAGGGGTCGAGCAGTACTTC. This translates into CAWRSWTGVEQYF.

The chain recombines TRBV7-8 with TRBJ2-1; 7 positions agree with TRBD1. The germline V gene encodes CDR1 SGHVS and CDR2 FQNEAQ. Trimming took 5 bases from V and 2 from J; bases not matched to a gene: 9. The CDR3 has 16 amino acids. The CDR3 sequence is CASSAYRGPTYNEQFF. The CDR3 coding sequence is TGTGCCAGCAGCGCATACAGGGGCCCGACCTACAATGAGCAGTTCTTC.

The genes are TRBV5-1 and TRBJ2-1; TRBD1 matches at 9 bases. The trim removed 3 bases at V and 5 bases at J, leaving 3 bases unmatched. This CDR3 region has 14 residues. Germline CDR1 reads SGHRS; CDR2 reads YFSETQ. DNA of the CDR3: TGCGCCAGCAGCTCGTGGGACAGGGACAATGAGCAGTTCTTC. Encoded protein: CASSSWDRDNEQFF.

V is TRBV30 and J is TRBJ1-2, with unresolved D. The CDR3 consists of 14 residues. V shed 2 bases and J shed 8 bases, with 18 bases lying between them. Per germline, CDR1 GTSNPN and CDR2 SVGIG (reference sequence). The CDR3 DNA is TGTGCCTGGAGTCTGGAAGAGGGCATCCTCGGCTACACCTTC. Translated: CAWSLEEGILGYTF.

This rearrangement joins TRBV7-9 to TRBJ1-5; D is unclear. Germline values: CDR1 SEHNR, CDR2 FQNEAQ (reference sequence). V lost 1 base and J lost 8, with 3 bases in between. This CDR3 is built from 11 residues. The CDR3 DNA follows: TGTGCCAGCAGCTTAGGAGAGCCCCAGCATTTT. This encodes CASSLGEPQHF. Complete variable domain (other parts from reference TRBV7-9 and TRBJ1-5): DTGVSQNPRHKITKRGQNVTFRCDPISEHNRLYWYRQTLGQGPEFLTYFQNEAQLEKSRLLSDRFSAERPKGSFSTLEIQRTEQGDSAMYLCASSLGEPQHFGDGTRLSIL.

The V gene is TRBV18, the J gene TRBJ1-2; TRBD1 agrees at 11 bases. Germline loops: CDR1 KGHSH, CDR2 LQKENI. The CDR3 length is 18 residues. V lost 2 bases, J lost 4 bases, and 12 bases stayed unmatched. The CDR3 region is CASSPRVRTGGARYGYTF. The CDR3 DNA is TGTGCCAGCTCACCAAGGGTCCGGACAGGGGGCGCGCGCTATGGCTACACCTTC.

J is TRBJ1-3 and V is TRBV5-1; the D gene is possibly TRBD1 (5 bases). This CDR3 region has 13 residues. V lost 0 bases to trimming and J lost 6 bases, with 7 bases between them. CDR1 and CDR2 (germline): SGHRS, YFSETQ. CDR3 in DNA: TGCGCCAGCAGCTTGGGAGGGGAAAACACCATATATTTT. This sequence encodes CASSLGGENTIYF.

V is TRBV2 and J is TRBJ1-1; a possible D gene is TRBD1 (5 bases). Trimming removed 6 bases from V and 7 bases from J, with 15 bases in between. CDR3 length: 13 amino acids. Germline V gene lookup returns CDR1 SNHLY and CDR2 FYNNEI. The CDR3 bases are TGTGCCAGCAGGGAGTCATATGGGGGTGAAGCTTTCTTT. Translation: CASRESYGGEAFF. Looking up the rest from reference TRBV2 and TRBJ1-1 gives the full variable domain: EPEVTQTPSHQVTQMGQEVILRCVPISNHLYFYWYRQILGQKVEFLVSFYNNEISEKSEIFDDQFSVERPDGSNFTLKIRSTKLEDSAMYFCASRESYGGEAFFGQGTRLTVV.

The chain employs TRBV5-4 and TRBJ2-1; TRBD2 is a possible D gene (6 bases). Germline-derived CDR1 and CDR2 are SGHNT and YYREEE (reference sequence). The CDR3 contains 15 residues. The V and J ends lost 1 base and 5 bases respectively, with 13 bases between them. The CDR3 DNA is TGTGCCAGCAGCTTGCGGCCGGGAGTGAACAATGAGCAGTTCTTC. Amino acids: CASSLRPGVNNEQFF.

The V and J genes are TRBV7-9 and TRBJ1-5; 7 nucleotides line up with TRBD1. The CDR3 totals 14 residues. Trimming at V came to 8 bases and at J to 7 bases, leaving 11 bases not matched to a gene. Germline CDR1 and CDR2: SEHNR and FQNEAQ (reference sequence). This chain's CDR3 is CASGRGGAKQPQHF. The CDR3, as DNA: TGTGCCAGCGGAAGAGGGGGCGCGAAGCAGCCCCAGCATTTT.

This chain connects TRBV3-1 to TRBJ2-1, with 12 bases fitting TRBD2. Germline CDR1 and CDR2: LGHDT and YNNKEL (reference sequence). V lost 1 base to trimming and J lost 7 bases; unmatched junction nucleotides: 5. This CDR3 region has 16 residues. The CDR3 region has the DNA TGTGCCAGCAGCCAAGTTCGACTAGCGGGAGAAAATGAGCAGTTCTTC. It codes for CASSQVRLAGENEQFF.

The V and J genes are TRBV20-1 and TRBJ2-1; 10 bases are shared with TRBD1. V lost 3 bases to trimming and J lost 5 bases; unmatched junction nucleotides: 4. CDR3 size: 14 residues. CDR1 and CDR2 from the germline V gene are DFQATT and SNEGSKA (reference sequence). CDR3 region: CSASFGQGDNEQFF. CDR3 bases: TGCAGTGCTAGTTTTGGACAGGGGGACAATGAGCAGTTCTTC.

The rearrangement links TRBV3-1 to TRBJ2-7, with 8 bases that match TRBD1. Germline V gives CDR1 LGHDT, CDR2 YNNKEL (reference sequence). The CDR3 is 14 amino acids. J lost 4 bases, V lost 1 base, and 3 bases had no gene match. Written as DNA, the CDR3 is TGTGCCAGCAGCCAAGGGACAGGGACATACGAGCAGTACTTC. This encodes CASSQGTGTYEQYF.

This clonotype was observed a single time. V is TRBV7-2 and J is TRBJ1-4; maybe TRBD1 (5 bases). The CDR3 is 15 residues long. Trimming cost V 4 bases and J 8 bases, with 17 bases left between them. Germline V gene lookup returns CDR1 SGHTA and CDR2 FQGNSA. CDR3 in DNA: TGTGCCAGCAGCTATGGGCTCAGGGTGGGGGAAAAACTGTTTTTT. It encodes CASSYGLRVGEKLFF.

J is TRBJ1-2 and V is TRBV10-3, with 7 positions matching TRBD1. The CDR3 is made up of 16 amino acids. Per germline, CDR1 ENHRY and CDR2 SYGVKD. V was clipped by 3 bases and J by 8 bases; unmatched bases: 15. CDR3 sequence: CAISDFQPATGSGYTF. DNA for the CDR3: TGTGCCATCAGTGATTTCCAACCCGCGACAGGGAGCGGCTACACCTTC.

The rearrangement joins TRBV11-2 to TRBJ2-1, with D possibly being TRBD1 or TRBD2 (5 bases each). This CDR3 region has 14 residues. V lost 8 bases to trimming and J lost 7 bases, with 18 bases between them. Per germline, CDR1 SGHAT and CDR2 FQNNGV. The DNA of the CDR3 is TGTGCCAGCCGCCCGGCCATTTGGGGGAATGAGCAGTTCTTC. Its protein product is CASRPAIWGNEQFF.

The CDR3 nucleotides are TGTGCCATCAGTGAGGCCGGAAGCAAAGAGACCCAGTACTTC. This encodes CAISEAGSKETQYF. This chain joins TRBV10-3 and TRBJ2-5; D gene uncertain. The V gene's germline CDR1 is ENHRY and CDR2 SYGVKD. V was pared by 2 bases and J by 3 bases, with 10 bases between. This CDR3 is 14 amino acids long.

This chain uses TRBV6-5 with TRBJ1-1; the D is unclear. Germline-derived CDR1 and CDR2 are MNHEY and SVGAGI. The V and J ends lost 7 bases and 1 base respectively, with 13 bases between them. CDR3 length: 14 residues. The CDR3 DNA is TGTGCCAGCACCCCGGACGCAGGGAACACTGAAGCTTTCTTT. This translates into CASTPDAGNTEAFF.

The chain couples TRBV24-1 to TRBJ2-1; 7 nucleotides line up with TRBD2. The CDR3 extends over 15 amino acids. Unmatched junction bases numbered 11, after V lost 5 bases and J lost 8 bases. In germline, CDR1 is KGHDR, CDR2 SFDVKD. The CDR3 spells CATSGTRFFIDEQFF. Written as DNA, the CDR3 is TGTGCCACCAGTGGGACTAGATTCTTTATTGATGAGCAGTTCTTC.

This clonotype has a handful of counts. V and J are TRBV5-4 and TRBJ2-7, with D unclear. The CDR3 spans 11 residues. Germline CDR1 reads SGHNT; CDR2 reads YYREEE (reference sequence). V lost 1 base, J lost 5 bases, and 4 bases lay in between. This chain's CDR3 is CASSLSNEQYF. The CDR3 nucleotides read TGTGCCAGCAGCTTGTCCAACGAGCAGTACTTC.

The chain recombines TRBV6-2 or TRBV6-3 with TRBJ2-7, with 10 bases fitting TRBD1. The trim removed 5 bases at V and 3 bases at J, leaving 4 bases unmatched. The CDR3 sequence is 14 residues long. CDR1 is MNHEY, CDR2 SVGEGT, per germline. The CDR3 bases are TGTGCCAGCAGTACGACAGGGGGCATCTACGAGCAGTACTTC. Its protein product is CASSTTGGIYEQYF.

The chain uses TRBV15 and TRBJ2-5; D gene ambiguous. Between the trimmed V and J ends, which lost 1 base and 4 bases, there was a span of 13 bases. The germline gives CDR1 LNHNV, CDR2 YYDKDF (reference sequence). This CDR3 has 15 residues. The CDR3 spells CATSRVGPERETQYF. The CDR3 DNA reads TGTGCCACCAGCAGAGTCGGACCCGAGAGAGAGACCCAGTACTTC.

The J gene is TRBJ2-3, the V gene TRBV12-5, with 8 positions matching TRBD2. The CDR3 runs 16 residues. The V segment lost 7 bases and the J segment 3 bases; nucleotides outside the gene matches: 12. Germline CDR1 LGHNT, CDR2 FRNRAP. This CDR3 reads CASAKREPEGTDTQYF. CDR3 DNA sequence: TGTGCTAGTGCCAAGCGGGAGCCTGAAGGGACAGATACGCAGTATTTT.

V gene TRBV20-1 combines with J gene TRBJ2-7, with D perhaps matching TRBD1 or TRBD2 (5 bases each). The CDR3 extends over 14 amino acids. V was cut by 2 bases and J by 1 base, with 12 bases left in between. CDR1 and CDR2 from the germline V gene are DFQATT and SNEGSKA (reference sequence). The DNA of the CDR3 is TGCAGTGCTAGAAAAGGGACCATTTCCTACGAGCAGTACTTC. Translation gives CSARKGTISYEQYF.

The chain couples TRBV5-4 to TRBJ2-1, with TRBD2 as a possible D gene (7 bases). V was shortened by 5 bases and J by 3 bases, with 18 bases between the two germline ends. CDR1 and CDR2 from the germline V gene are SGHNT and YYREEE (reference sequence). The CDR3 is 16 amino acids. The CDR3 spells CASSLKRDTYYNEQFF. As DNA, the CDR3 is TGTGCCAGCAGTTTGAAGCGGGACACCTACTACAATGAGCAGTTCTTC.